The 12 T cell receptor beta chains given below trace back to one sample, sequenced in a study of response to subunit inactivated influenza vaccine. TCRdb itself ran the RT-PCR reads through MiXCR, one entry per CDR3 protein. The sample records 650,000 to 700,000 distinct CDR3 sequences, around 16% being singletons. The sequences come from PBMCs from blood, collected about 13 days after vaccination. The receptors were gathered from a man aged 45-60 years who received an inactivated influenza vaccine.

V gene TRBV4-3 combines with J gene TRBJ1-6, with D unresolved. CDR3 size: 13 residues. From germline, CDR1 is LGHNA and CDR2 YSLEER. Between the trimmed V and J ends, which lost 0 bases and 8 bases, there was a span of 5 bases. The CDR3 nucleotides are TGCGCCAGCAGCCAAGATATTGATTCACCCCTCCACTTT. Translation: CASSQDIDSPLHF.

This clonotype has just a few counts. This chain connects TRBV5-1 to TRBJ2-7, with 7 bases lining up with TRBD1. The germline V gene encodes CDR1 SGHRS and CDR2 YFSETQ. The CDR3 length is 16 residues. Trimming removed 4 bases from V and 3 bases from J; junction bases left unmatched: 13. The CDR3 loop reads CASSLGPRDSRYEQYF. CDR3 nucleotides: TGCGCCAGCAGCCTGGGACCCCGGGACAGCCGCTACGAGCAGTACTTC. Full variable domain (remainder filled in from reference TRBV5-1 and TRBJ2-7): KAGVTQTPRYLIKTRGQQVTLSCSPISGHRSVSWYQQTPGQGLQFLFEYFSETQRNKGNFPGRFSGRQFSNSRSEMNVSTLELGDSALYLCASSLGPRDSRYEQYFGPGTRLTVT.

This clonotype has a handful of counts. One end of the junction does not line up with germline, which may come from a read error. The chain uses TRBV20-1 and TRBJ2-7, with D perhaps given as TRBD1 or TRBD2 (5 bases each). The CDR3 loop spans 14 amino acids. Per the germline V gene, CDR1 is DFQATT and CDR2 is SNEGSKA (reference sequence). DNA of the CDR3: TGCAGTGCCAGAGGGGTTCGGGACTCCTACGAGCAGTACTTC. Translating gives CSARGVRDSYEQYF.

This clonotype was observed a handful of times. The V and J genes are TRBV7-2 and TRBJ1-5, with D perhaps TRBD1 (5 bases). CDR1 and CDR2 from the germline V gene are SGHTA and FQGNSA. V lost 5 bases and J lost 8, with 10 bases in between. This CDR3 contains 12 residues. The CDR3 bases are TGTGCCAGCAGCGCCGGGACGGAGCCCCAGCATTTT. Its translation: CASSAGTEPQHF. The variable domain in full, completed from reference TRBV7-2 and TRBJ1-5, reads GAGVSQSPSNKVTEKGKDVELRCDPISGHTALYWYRQSLGQGLEFLIYFQGNSAPDKSGLPSDRFSAERTGGSVSTLTIQRTQQEDSAVYLCASSAGTEPQHFGDGTRLSIL.

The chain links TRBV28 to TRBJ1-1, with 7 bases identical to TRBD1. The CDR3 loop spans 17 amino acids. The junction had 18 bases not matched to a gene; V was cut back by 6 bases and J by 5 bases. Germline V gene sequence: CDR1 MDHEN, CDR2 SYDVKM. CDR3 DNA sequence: TGTGCCAGCAGCTTCCCCTTTTTCGGCAGGGGGGTAACTGAAGCTTTCTTT. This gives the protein CASSFPFFGRGVTEAFF.

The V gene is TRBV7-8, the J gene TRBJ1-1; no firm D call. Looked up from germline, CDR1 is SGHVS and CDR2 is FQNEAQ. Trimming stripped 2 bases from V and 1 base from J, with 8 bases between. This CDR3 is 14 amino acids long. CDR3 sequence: CASSLSAWNTEAFF. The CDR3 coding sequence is TGTGCCAGCAGCTTATCCGCTTGGAACACTGAAGCTTTCTTT.

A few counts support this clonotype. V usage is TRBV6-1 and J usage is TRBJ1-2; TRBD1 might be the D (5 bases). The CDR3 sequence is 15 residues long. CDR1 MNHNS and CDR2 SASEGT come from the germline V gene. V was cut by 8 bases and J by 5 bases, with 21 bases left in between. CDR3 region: CASSPAQGGGYGYTF. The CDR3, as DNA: TGTGCCAGCTCCCCCGCCCAGGGCGGTGGATATGGCTACACCTTC.

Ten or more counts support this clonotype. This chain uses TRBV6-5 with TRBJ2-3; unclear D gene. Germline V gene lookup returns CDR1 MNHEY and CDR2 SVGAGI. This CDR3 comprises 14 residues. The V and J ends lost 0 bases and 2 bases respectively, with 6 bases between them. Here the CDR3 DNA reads TGTGCCAGCAGTTACTCCGGAGCCACAGATACGCAGTATTTT. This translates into CASSYSGATDTQYF.

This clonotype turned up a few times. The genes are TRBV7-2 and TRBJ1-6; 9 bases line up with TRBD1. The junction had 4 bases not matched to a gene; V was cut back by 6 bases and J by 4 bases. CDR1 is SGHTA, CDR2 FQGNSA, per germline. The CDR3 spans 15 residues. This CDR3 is CASRQGALYNSPLHF. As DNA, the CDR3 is TGTGCCAGCAGACAGGGGGCCCTTTATAATTCACCCCTCCACTTT. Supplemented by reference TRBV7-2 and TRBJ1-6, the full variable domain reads GAGVSQSPSNKVTEKGKDVELRCDPISGHTALYWYRQSLGQGLEFLIYFQGNSAPDKSGLPSDRFSAERTGGSVSTLTIQRTQQEDSAVYLCASRQGALYNSPLHFGNGTRLTVT.

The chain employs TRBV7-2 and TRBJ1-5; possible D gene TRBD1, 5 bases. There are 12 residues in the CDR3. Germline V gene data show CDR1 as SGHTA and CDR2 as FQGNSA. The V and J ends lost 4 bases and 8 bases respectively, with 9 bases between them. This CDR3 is CASSWAGKPQHF. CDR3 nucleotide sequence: TGTGCCAGCAGCTGGGCAGGGAAGCCCCAGCATTTT.

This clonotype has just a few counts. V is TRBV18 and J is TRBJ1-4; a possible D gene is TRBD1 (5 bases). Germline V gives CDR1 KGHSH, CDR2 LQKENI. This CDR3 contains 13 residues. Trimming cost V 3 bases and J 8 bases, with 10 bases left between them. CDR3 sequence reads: CASSPRGQEKLFF. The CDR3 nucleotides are TGTGCCAGCTCACCTCGGGGCCAGGAAAAACTGTTTTTT.

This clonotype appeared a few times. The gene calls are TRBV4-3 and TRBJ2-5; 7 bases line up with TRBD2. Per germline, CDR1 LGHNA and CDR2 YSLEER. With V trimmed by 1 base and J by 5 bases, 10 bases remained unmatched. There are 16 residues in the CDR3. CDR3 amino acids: CASSQGPRLATETQYF. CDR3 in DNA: TGCGCCAGCAGCCAAGGCCCCCGACTAGCTACGGAGACCCAGTACTTC.